The 32 T cell receptor beta chains below come from one sample, sequenced in a study of cytomegalovirus exposure and HLA in healthy donors. This PCR relied on a set of 60 Vbeta primers and 13 Jbeta primers. The assay was immunoSEQ multiplex PCR, and TCRdb's table has in-frame clones only and misses some. The repertoire has under 150,000 clones, 80% of them found once; the top ten carry about 4%. Sequencing input: PBMCs. All receptors derive from a woman in her 40s in good health and CMV-seronegative.

This chain links TRBV5-1 with TRBJ2-2; possible D gene TRBD1, 6 bases. Trimming shortened V by 4 bases and J by 0 bases, and 13 bases separated the two germline ends. The CDR3 has 16 residues. CDR1 is SGHRS, CDR2 YFSETQ, per germline. Written as DNA, the CDR3 is TGCGCCAGCAGCCGGGACACCCGACCGAACACCGGGGAGCTGTTTTTT. Residues: CASSRDTRPNTGELFF.

The chain carries TRBV18 and TRBJ2-7; 14 positions agree with TRBD2. The J segment lost 2 bases and the V segment lost 3 bases, leaving 9 bases of the junction unmatched. CDR1 is KGHSH and CDR2 is LQKENI in the germline V gene. The CDR3 is 18 amino acids. The CDR3 region is CASSPGTSGGLGAYEQYF. The CDR3 nucleotides are TGTGCCAGCTCACCGGGGACTAGCGGGGGTCTGGGGGCCTACGAGCAGTACTTC.

This rearrangement joins TRBV12-5 to TRBJ1-4; the match to TRBD1 covers 7 bases. Germline assignment: CDR1 LGHNT and CDR2 FRNRAP. V gave up 6 bases and J gave up 8 bases; unmatched junction bases: 9. The CDR3 extends over 14 amino acids. CDR3 loop: CASGHGGGGEKLFF. CDR3 DNA: TGTGCTAGTGGCCACGGAGGGGGCGGAGAAAAACTGTTTTTT.

This chain uses TRBV6-1 with TRBJ2-5; 16 bases agree with TRBD2. The trim removed 2 bases at V and 5 bases at J, leaving 5 bases unmatched. CDR3 length: 17 amino acids. Germline V gives CDR1 MNHNS, CDR2 SASEGT. In DNA, the CDR3 is TGTGCCAGCAGTGAACCGGGACTAGCGGGAGGGCGGGAGACCCAGTACTTC. This translates into CASSEPGLAGGRETQYF.

The V call is TRBV7-6, the J call TRBJ2-1, with D possibly being TRBD2 (6 bases). V lost 1 base and J lost 5, with 12 bases in between. This CDR3 spans 15 amino acids. Germline assignment: CDR1 SGHVS and CDR2 FNYEAQ. CDR3 DNA sequence: TGTGCCAGCAGCTTAGGAGCGGGTCAAAACAATGAGCAGTTCTTC. Translating gives CASSLGAGQNNEQFF.

The CDR3 is CASSFPEAGGRLNEQFF. CDR3 nucleotide sequence: TGTGCCAGCAGTTTCCCAGAGGCGGGAGGGAGGTTGAATGAGCAGTTCTTC. This chain links TRBV28 with TRBJ2-1, with TRBD2 matching 9 bases. CDR3 length: 17 residues. CDR1 MDHEN and CDR2 SYDVKM come from the germline V gene. V gave up 3 bases and J gave up 7 bases; unmatched junction bases: 13.

CDR3 nucleotide sequence: TGTGCCAGCAGTTTCGGACAGGGGATCCATGGCTACACCTTC. Translated: CASSFGQGIHGYTF. The J gene is TRBJ1-2, the V gene TRBV27; 9 positions agree with TRBD1. V dropped 3 bases and J dropped 6; count of bases not matched to a gene: 5. The CDR3 extends over 14 amino acids. The germline CDR1 and CDR2 sequences are MNHEY and SMNVEV (reference sequence).

V is TRBV5-4 and J is TRBJ2-2; TRBD1 matches 11 bases. Germline CDR1 SGHNT, CDR2 YYREEE (reference sequence). V lost 3 bases to trimming and J lost 4 bases; unmatched junction nucleotides: 5. This CDR3 region has 16 residues. The CDR3 sequence is CASSSTDRGPTGELFF. The DNA for the CDR3 is TGTGCCAGCAGCTCAACGGACAGGGGGCCCACCGGGGAGCTGTTTTTT.

This clone was found many times. The chain couples TRBV7-9 to TRBJ2-6; 8 nucleotides align to TRBD1. The V and J ends lost 5 bases and 1 base, in that order; junction bases with no gene match: 7. The germline V gene encodes CDR1 SEHNR and CDR2 FQNEAQ (reference sequence). The CDR3 has 17 residues. The CDR3 here is CASSPDRGVSGANVLTF. The DNA for the CDR3 is TGTGCCAGCAGCCCTGACAGGGGAGTATCTGGGGCCAACGTCCTGACTTTC.

The chain has TRBV2 and TRBJ2-1; 13 nucleotides line up with TRBD2. CDR3 length equals 15 residues. Germline loops: CDR1 SNHLY, CDR2 FYNNEI. V shed 6 bases and J 4 bases; nucleotides not matched to a gene: 3. CDR3 protein: CASRGLAGVYNEQFF. The CDR3 DNA sequence: TGTGCCAGCAGAGGACTAGCGGGGGTTTACAATGAGCAGTTCTTC.

V is TRBV27 and J is TRBJ2-7, with D unclear. This CDR3 region has 12 residues. V lost 5 bases and J 2 bases, leaving 7 bases between the germline ends. Germline V CDR1 and CDR2: MNHEY, SMNVEV (reference sequence). CDR3 DNA sequence: TGTGCCAGCAGTCCAGACACCTACGAGCAGTACTTC. Amino acid sequence: CASSPDTYEQYF.

The rearrangement links TRBV18 to TRBJ2-7, with 9 bases matching TRBD1. The V gene's germline CDR1 is KGHSH and CDR2 LQKENI. V trimming: 3 bases; J trimming: 4 bases; junction bases outside the gene matches: 7. The CDR3 has 15 residues. The CDR3, as DNA: TGTGCCAGCTCACCGGGACAGGGCAGGGTTTACGAGCAGTACTTC. Residues: CASSPGQGRVYEQYF.

The V call is TRBV5-1, the J call TRBJ1-2; D may be TRBD1 (5 bases). Germline V lookup: CDR1 SGHRS, CDR2 YFSETQ. This CDR3 region has 15 residues. V was trimmed by 4 bases and J by 5 bases, leaving 18 bases between them. CDR3 nucleotides: TGCGCCAGCAGCCCAGGTTGGGGCAGCGAGTATGGCTACACCTTC. Amino acids: CASSPGWGSEYGYTF.

The count of this clone is one. The rearrangement uses TRBV6-4 and TRBJ1-1; D is undetermined. The CDR3 spans 13 residues. Germline loops: CDR1 MRHNA, CDR2 SNTAGT. The V gene lost 5 bases and the J gene lost 4 bases, with 11 bases spanning the gap. The CDR3 loop is CASSSTLFTEAFF. CDR3 nucleotide sequence: TGTGCCAGCAGTTCGACATTGTTCACTGAAGCTTTCTTT.

The chain couples TRBV10-3 to TRBJ2-4, with D maybe TRBD1 (7 bases). Trimming took 3 bases from V and 6 from J, leaving 15 bases between them. CDR3 length: 15 residues. From germline, CDR1 is ENHRY and CDR2 SYGVKD. The CDR3 reads CAISDGQAGGNIQYF. In DNA, the CDR3 is TGTGCCATCAGTGACGGACAGGCCGGGGGAAACATTCAGTACTTC.

The chain couples TRBV9 to TRBJ1-1; the match to TRBD1 covers 9 bases. V lost 4 bases to trimming and J lost 6 bases; unmatched junction nucleotides: 10. The CDR3 is 15 amino acids. Germline CDR1 reads SGDLS; CDR2 reads YYNGEE. For the CDR3, the DNA is TGTGCCAGCAGCCCCACGAGGGACAGGGTCGCTGAAGCTTTCTTT. It is translated as CASSPTRDRVAEAFF.

The V gene is TRBV6-1, the J gene TRBJ2-3; 7 bases align to TRBD2. Per germline, CDR1 MNHNS and CDR2 SASEGT. J was trimmed by 6 bases and V by 5 bases; bases with no gene match: 8. The CDR3 totals 14 residues. CDR3 sequence: CASSHGLEADTQYF. The CDR3, as DNA: TGTGCCAGCAGTCACGGACTAGAGGCCGATACGCAGTATTTT.

The chain couples TRBV6-1 to TRBJ2-2; the match to TRBD2 covers 9 bases. Trimming removed 5 bases from V and 6 bases from J; junction bases left unmatched: 7. In germline, CDR1 is MNHNS, CDR2 SASEGT. The CDR3 is 15 amino acids. For the CDR3, the DNA is TGTGCCAGCAGTACCTTAGCGGGAGCGGCCGGGGAGCTGTTTTTT. It encodes CASSTLAGAAGELFF.

This clone was seen more than once but under ten times. The chain joins TRBV6-1 to TRBJ1-5; no firm D call. Germline V gene sequence: CDR1 MNHNS, CDR2 SASEGT. This CDR3 is 13 amino acids long. The V gene lost 2 bases and the J gene lost 4 bases, with 6 bases spanning the gap. CDR3 in DNA: TGTGCCAGCAGTGAATCACAGAATCAGCCCCAGCATTTT. Translation gives CASSESQNQPQHF.

This clone was observed a single time. V is TRBV6-1 and J is TRBJ2-5; TRBD2 aligns across 11 bases. The DNA end is more similar to TRBJ2-7, so the J call may be wrong. CDR1 and CDR2 from the germline V gene are MNHNS and SASEGT. CDR3 length equals 17 residues. The CDR3 here is CASSASYGTSGHYEQYF. In nucleotides, the CDR3 is TGTGCCAGCAGTGCGTCGTACGGGACTAGCGGACACTACGAGCAGTACTTC.

The chain joins TRBV6-5 to TRBJ1-2, with D possibly being TRBD1 (5 bases). The CDR3 consists of 16 residues. Trimming removed 4 bases at V and 5 bases at J, with 20 bases between. Germline assignment: CDR1 MNHEY and CDR2 SVGAGI. CDR3 coding DNA: TGTGCCAGCAGTTTAGGCGGGGCTACTGGGGTTTATGGCTACACCTTC. Its translation: CASSLGGATGVYGYTF.

The chain couples TRBV7-6 to TRBJ1-2; D perhaps matches TRBD1 (6 bases). The V gene lost 5 bases and the J gene lost 4 bases, with 14 bases spanning the gap. Germline CDR1 reads SGHVS; CDR2 reads FNYEAQ. This CDR3 spans 14 amino acids. CDR3 in DNA: TGTGCCAGCAGCCTCCGGACAGACACCTATGGCTACACCTTC. Its translation: CASSLRTDTYGYTF.

The chain joins TRBV5-1 to TRBJ2-5, with TRBD2 matching 11 bases. CDR1 is SGHRS, CDR2 YFSETQ, per germline. V lost 0 bases to trimming and J lost 4 bases; unmatched junction nucleotides: 8. The CDR3 has 17 amino acids. For the CDR3, the DNA is TGCGCCAGCAGCTTGGCCAGAACTAGCGGGAGTTCAGAGACCCAGTACTTC. It specifies CASSLARTSGSSETQYF.

V and J are TRBV6-5 and TRBJ1-2, with TRBD1 matching over 10 bases. With V trimmed by 4 bases and J by 8 bases, 1 base remained unmatched. The CDR3 is 12 residues long. The germline V gene encodes CDR1 MNHEY and CDR2 SVGAGI. The CDR3 protein is CASSSGQGGYTF. The DNA of the CDR3 is TGTGCCAGCAGTTCGGGACAGGGGGGCTACACCTTC.

This rearrangement joins TRBV7-2 to TRBJ2-7, with D possibly being TRBD2 (5 bases). The CDR3 consists of 12 residues. Trimming removed 5 bases at V and 5 bases at J, with 10 bases between. Germline CDR1 SGHTA, CDR2 FQGNSA. This CDR3 reads CASSPLGDEQYF. The DNA for the CDR3 is TGTGCCAGCAGCCCCCTCGGGGACGAGCAGTACTTC.

The V and J genes are TRBV5-8 and TRBJ2-5; TRBD2 agrees at 7 bases. The germline gives CDR1 SGHTS, CDR2 YDEGEE. CDR3 length: 14 amino acids. V lost 1 base, J lost 5 bases, and 5 bases stayed unmatched. CDR3 bases: TGTGCCAGCAGCTTGAACAGCGGGGTGGAGACCCAGTACTTC. Translating gives CASSLNSGVETQYF.

The rearrangement links TRBV4-2 to TRBJ2-5; tentatively, D is TRBD2 (5 bases). The CDR3 length is 14 residues. Trimming shortened V by 2 bases and J by 1 base, and 8 bases separated the two germline ends. CDR1 is LGHNA and CDR2 is YNFKEQ in the germline V gene. CDR3 sequence: CASSQPGIQETQYF. CDR3 bases: TGTGCCAGCAGCCAACCGGGGATCCAAGAGACCCAGTACTTC.

The gene calls are TRBV19 and TRBJ2-1; no clear D. CDR1 and CDR2 from the germline V gene are LNHDA and SQIVND (reference sequence). The ends were cut back, 1 base at V and 10 bases at J, with 5 bases in the middle. The CDR3 totals 11 residues. The CDR3 spells CASSIGQEQFF. The CDR3, as DNA: TGTGCCAGTAGTATAGGCCAGGAGCAGTTCTTC.

This chain connects TRBV29-1 to TRBJ1-2; perhaps TRBD1 as D (5 bases). This CDR3 is built from 11 residues. CDR1 and CDR2 (germline): SQVTM, ANQGSEA. V was trimmed by 1 base and J by 7 bases, leaving 7 bases between them. CDR3 region: CSVEGQGGYTF. As DNA, the CDR3 is TGCAGCGTTGAAGGGCAGGGTGGCTACACCTTC.

The chain joins TRBV14 to TRBJ1-2, with 8 bases identical to TRBD1. The ends lost 0 bases at V and 4 bases at J; junction bases unmatched: 4. Germline V gene data show CDR1 as SGHDN and CDR2 as FVKESK. This CDR3 is 15 amino acids long. DNA of the CDR3: TGTGCCAGCAGCCAAGATTTCACAGGGGGCTATGGCTACACCTTC. Translation gives CASSQDFTGGYGYTF.

The chain recombines TRBV6-6 with TRBJ2-3; 9 nucleotides agree with TRBD2. Germline-derived CDR1 and CDR2 are MNHNY and SVGAGI (reference sequence). This CDR3 region has 15 residues. Trimming cost V 4 bases and J 4 bases; bases outside gene matches: 6. This CDR3 is CASSWREGIADTQYF. DNA of the CDR3: TGTGCCAGCAGTTGGCGGGAGGGTATCGCAGATACGCAGTATTTT.

The count of this clone is one. The sample has other DNA sequences that encode this CDR3 too. This rearrangement joins TRBV4-3 to TRBJ2-7; D perhaps matches TRBD2 (5 bases). The CDR3 spans 14 residues. V was trimmed by 0 bases and J by 5 bases, leaving 11 bases between them. Germline CDR1 reads LGHNA; CDR2 reads YSLEER. This CDR3 reads CASSQERGPHEQYF. The DNA of the CDR3 is TGCGCCAGCAGCCAAGAAAGAGGGCCCCACGAGCAGTACTTC.